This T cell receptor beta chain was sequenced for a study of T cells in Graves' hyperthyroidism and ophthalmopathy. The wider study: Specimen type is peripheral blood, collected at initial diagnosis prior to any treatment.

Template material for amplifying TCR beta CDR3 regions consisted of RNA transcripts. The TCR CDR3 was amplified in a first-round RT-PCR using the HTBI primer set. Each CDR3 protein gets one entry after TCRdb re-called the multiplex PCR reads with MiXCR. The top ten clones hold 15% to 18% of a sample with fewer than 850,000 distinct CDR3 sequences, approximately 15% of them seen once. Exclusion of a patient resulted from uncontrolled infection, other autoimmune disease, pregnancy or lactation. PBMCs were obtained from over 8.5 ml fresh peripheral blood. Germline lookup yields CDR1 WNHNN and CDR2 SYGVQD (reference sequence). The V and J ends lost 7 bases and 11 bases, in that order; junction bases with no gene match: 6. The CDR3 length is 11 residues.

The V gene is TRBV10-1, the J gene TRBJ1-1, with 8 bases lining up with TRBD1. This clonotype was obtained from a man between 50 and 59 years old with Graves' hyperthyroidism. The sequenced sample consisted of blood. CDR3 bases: TGCGCCAGCATTGGACAGGGAAGGGCTTTCTTT. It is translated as CASIGQGRAFF.